This T cell receptor beta chain derives from a study of T cells in Graves' hyperthyroidism and ophthalmopathy. Study-wide points: Peripheral blood also featured most of the thyroid clonotypes expanded above 0.001. A model of 13 V-J features distinguished ophthalmopathy from stable hyperthyroidism.

Under 3 months was the duration of disease in ophthalmopathy patients, who also had a Clinical Activity Score of at least 3 and a NOSPECS grade of at least 4. The V end was cut by 7 bases, the J end by 1 base, with 16 bases between. Germline CDR1 and CDR2: WSHSY and SAAADI. This CDR3 has 15 residues. This clonotype has at least ten counts. Its target is unknown. TCR beta CDR3 regions were amplified from RNA transcripts. HTBI primers drove first-round RT-PCR of the TCR CDR3. From the multiplex PCR reads, TCRdb called clonotypes with MiXCR, one entry per CDR3 protein. The table has fewer than 750,000 distinct CDR3 sequences, approximately 14% seen once.

The specimen sequenced was blood. The rearrangement uses TRBV10-2 and TRBJ1-1; D might be TRBD1 (6 bases). The receptor was isolated from a woman in her fifties or sixties with Graves' ophthalmopathy. Here the CDR3 DNA reads TGCGCCAGCAAAAGGGCGGGACACCAGAACACTGAAGCTTTCTTT. This encodes CASKRAGHQNTEAFF.